At least ten counts were recorded for the clone carrying this T cell receptor (beta chain). What it binds is unknown. The entry originates in a study of early T cells in non-severe SARS-CoV-2 infection. Across the study: Chains from this unsorted whole-blood bulk RNA could not be paired.

General study results and limits: Matching against VDJdb likely underestimated virus-specific expansions, favoring anti-spike CD8.

Each cDNA molecule carried a unique molecular identifier. TCRdb called the 5' RACE reads again in MiXCR, with one record for every CDR3 protein. This sample has about 70,000 distinct CDR3 sequences, with around 12% found just once. The source is an adult who was a healthcare worker with PCR-confirmed SARS-CoV-2 infection or an uninfected control (not recorded which). The donor label of this sample is uncertain. Material: whole blood, obtained at baseline.

In DNA, the CDR3 is TGTGCCAGCAGCTTTTGGGCAGGGGGGGAAAAACTGTTTTTT. It is translated as CASSFWAGGEKLFF. The chain joins TRBV7-2 to TRBJ1-4, with 7 bases lining up with TRBD1. This CDR3 contains 14 residues. CDR1 SGHTA and CDR2 FQGNSA come from the germline V gene. V lost 3 bases, J lost 8 bases, and 6 bases stayed unmatched.